Below, 6 T cell receptor beta chains from the same sample are listed, as sequenced in a study of CD8+ T cells in alopecia areata. The sequencing template was cDNA reverse transcribed from extracted RNA. Only in-frame clones appear in the TCRdb table, and some are missing; sequencing was by immunoSEQ multiplex PCR. The profile shows about 15,000 clones, about three fifths of them singletons. Alopecia areata patients provided lesional scalp punch biopsies and peripheral blood. The sequenced material came from skin. All receptors come from a human donor with alopecia areata.

The table lists this clone with a few counts. The CDR3 loop reads CASSLSVSTANYGYTF. The CDR3 nucleotides are TGTGCCAGCAGTTTATCGGTTAGCACAGCTAACTATGGCTACACCTTC. V gene TRBV27 combines with J gene TRBJ1-2; D gene unclear. From germline, CDR1 is MNHEY and CDR2 SMNVEV (reference sequence). CDR3 length: 16 residues. V lost 0 bases and J 0 bases, leaving 11 bases between the germline ends.

The chain is built from TRBV6-6 and TRBJ1-2; no reliable D call. Trimming stripped 6 bases from V and 8 bases from J, with 16 bases between. The CDR3 is made up of 13 amino acids. Germline V CDR1 and CDR2: MNHNY, SVGAGI (reference sequence). The CDR3 DNA reads as TGTGCCAGCAGGGCGGGATTCTCTTTGGGCTACACCTTC. This gives the protein CASRAGFSLGYTF.

Judged by abundance, this clone is medium-sized. The chain combines TRBV5-4 with TRBJ1-1, with D possibly being TRBD1 (6 bases). Trimming took 0 bases from V and 5 from J, leaving 14 bases between them. Germline CDR1 SGHNT, CDR2 YYREEE (reference sequence). This CDR3 is built from 15 residues. The CDR3: CASSLAGGALTEAFF. The DNA of the CDR3 is TGTGCCAGCAGCTTGGCCGGGGGGGCGCTTACTGAAGCTTTCTTT.

This chain connects TRBV7-6 to TRBJ2-5; the match to TRBD2 covers 11 bases. The CDR3 is made up of 15 amino acids. V was clipped by 1 base and J by 4 bases; unmatched bases: 2. Germline loops: CDR1 SGHVS, CDR2 FNYEAQ. The CDR3 DNA is TGTGCCAGCAGCTTAGAACTAGCGGGAGCAGAGACCCAGTACTTC. This translates into CASSLELAGAETQYF. The full variable domain, in which reference TRBV7-6 and TRBJ2-5 provide the parts outside the CDR3, is GAGVSQSPRYKVTKRGQDVALRCDPISGHVSLYWYRQALGQGPEFLTYFNYEAQQDKSGLPNDRFSAERPEGSISTLTIQRTEQRDSAMYRCASSLELAGAETQYFGPGTRLLVL.

This clone was recorded a few times. The rearrangement joins TRBV5-4 to TRBJ2-7; 7 bases map to TRBD1. Germline-derived CDR1 and CDR2 are SGHNT and YYREEE (reference sequence). The length of the CDR3 is 14 residues. Germline trimming cut 4 bases from V and 2 bases from J; bases unmatched to any gene: 6. The CDR3 sequence is CASSTGTVPYEQYF. The DNA of the CDR3 is TGTGCCAGCAGCACCGGGACAGTTCCCTACGAGCAGTACTTC.

This clone has more than one count but fewer than ten. The chain links TRBV7-3 to TRBJ2-3, with D perhaps given as TRBD1 or TRBD2 (5 bases each). Germline V gene data show CDR1 as SGHTA and CDR2 as FQGTGA. This CDR3 is 17 amino acids long. Deletions cut 5 bases from V and 0 bases from J, with 18 bases between. CDR3 in DNA: TGTGCCAGCAGCCATTTGAAGGGGAGCCTTAGCACAGATACGCAGTATTTT. It translates to CASSHLKGSLSTDTQYF.